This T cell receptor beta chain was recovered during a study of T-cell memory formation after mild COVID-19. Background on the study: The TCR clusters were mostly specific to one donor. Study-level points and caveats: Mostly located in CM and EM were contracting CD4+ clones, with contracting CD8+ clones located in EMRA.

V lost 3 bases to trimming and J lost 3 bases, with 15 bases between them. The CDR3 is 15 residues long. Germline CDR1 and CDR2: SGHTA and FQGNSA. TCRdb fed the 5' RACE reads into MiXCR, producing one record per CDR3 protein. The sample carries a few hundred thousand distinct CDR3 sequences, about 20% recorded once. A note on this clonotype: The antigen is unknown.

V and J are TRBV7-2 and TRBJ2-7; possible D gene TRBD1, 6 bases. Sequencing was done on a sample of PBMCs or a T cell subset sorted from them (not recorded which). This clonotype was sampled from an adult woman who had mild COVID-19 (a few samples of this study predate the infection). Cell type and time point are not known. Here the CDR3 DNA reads TGTGCCAGCAGCTTGACAGGCCCAAGTTACTACGAGCAGTACTTC. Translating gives CASSLTGPSYYEQYF.